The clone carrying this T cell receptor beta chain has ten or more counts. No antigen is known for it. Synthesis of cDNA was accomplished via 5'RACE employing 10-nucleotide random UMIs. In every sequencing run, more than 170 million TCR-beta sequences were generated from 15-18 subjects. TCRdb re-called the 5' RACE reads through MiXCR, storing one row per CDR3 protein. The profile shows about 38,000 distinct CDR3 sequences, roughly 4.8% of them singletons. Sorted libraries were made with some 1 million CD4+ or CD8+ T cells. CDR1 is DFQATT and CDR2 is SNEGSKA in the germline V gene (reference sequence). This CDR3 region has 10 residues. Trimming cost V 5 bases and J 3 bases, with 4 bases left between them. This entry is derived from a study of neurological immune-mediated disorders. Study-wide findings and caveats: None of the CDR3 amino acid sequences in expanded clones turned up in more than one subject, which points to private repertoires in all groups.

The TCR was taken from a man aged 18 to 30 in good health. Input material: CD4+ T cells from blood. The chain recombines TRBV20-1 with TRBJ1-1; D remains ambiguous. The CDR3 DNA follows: TGCAGTGCTCTATACACTGAAGCTTTCTTT. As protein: CSALYTEAFF.